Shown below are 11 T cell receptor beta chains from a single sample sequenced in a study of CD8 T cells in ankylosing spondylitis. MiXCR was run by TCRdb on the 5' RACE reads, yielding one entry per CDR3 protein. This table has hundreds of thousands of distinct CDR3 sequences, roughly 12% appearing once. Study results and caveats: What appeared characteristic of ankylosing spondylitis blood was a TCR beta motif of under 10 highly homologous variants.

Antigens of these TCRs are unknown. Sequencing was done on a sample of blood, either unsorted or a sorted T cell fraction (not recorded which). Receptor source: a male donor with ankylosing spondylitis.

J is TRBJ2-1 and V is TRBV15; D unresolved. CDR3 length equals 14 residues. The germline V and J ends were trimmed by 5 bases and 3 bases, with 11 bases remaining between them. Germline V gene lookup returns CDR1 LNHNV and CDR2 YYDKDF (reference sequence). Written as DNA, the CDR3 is TGTGCCACCAGCTCCCGGTCAGTCTACAATGAGCAGTTCTTC. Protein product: CATSSRSVYNEQFF.

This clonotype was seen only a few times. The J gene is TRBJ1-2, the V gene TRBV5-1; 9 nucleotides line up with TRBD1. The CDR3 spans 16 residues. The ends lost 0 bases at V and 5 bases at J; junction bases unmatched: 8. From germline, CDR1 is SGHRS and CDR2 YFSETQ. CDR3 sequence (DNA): TGCGCCAGCAGCTTGGACACCGGGACAGGGACGTATGGCTACACCTTC. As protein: CASSLDTGTGTYGYTF.

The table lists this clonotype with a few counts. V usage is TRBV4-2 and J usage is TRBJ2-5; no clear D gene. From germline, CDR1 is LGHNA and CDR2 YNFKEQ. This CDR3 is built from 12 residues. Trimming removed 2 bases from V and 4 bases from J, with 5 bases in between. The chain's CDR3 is CASSQRTETQYF. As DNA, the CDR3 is TGTGCCAGCAGCCAAAGGACAGAGACCCAGTACTTC.

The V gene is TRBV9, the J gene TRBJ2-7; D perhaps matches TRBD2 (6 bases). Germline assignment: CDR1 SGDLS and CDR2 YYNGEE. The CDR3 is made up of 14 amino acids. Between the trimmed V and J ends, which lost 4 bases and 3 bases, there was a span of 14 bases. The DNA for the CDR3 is TGTGCCAGCAGCCCTTTGGGAGGAAGCTACGAGCAGTACTTC. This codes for CASSPLGGSYEQYF.

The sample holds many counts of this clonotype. CDR3 loop: CSAPRGRATYEQYF. CDR3 bases: TGCAGTGCCCCCCGGGGCAGGGCGACGTACGAGCAGTACTTC. J is TRBJ2-7 and V is TRBV20-1; D is possibly TRBD1 or TRBD2 (5 bases each). This CDR3 is built from 14 residues. The V end was cut by 6 bases, the J end by 4 bases, with 19 bases between. Germline CDR1 and CDR2: DFQATT and SNEGSKA (reference sequence).

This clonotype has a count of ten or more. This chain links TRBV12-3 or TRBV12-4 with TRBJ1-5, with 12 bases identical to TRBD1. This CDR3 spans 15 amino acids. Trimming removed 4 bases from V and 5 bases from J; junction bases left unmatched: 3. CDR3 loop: CASSSGTGGYQPQHF. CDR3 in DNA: TGTGCCAGCAGTTCCGGGACAGGGGGCTATCAGCCCCAGCATTTT.

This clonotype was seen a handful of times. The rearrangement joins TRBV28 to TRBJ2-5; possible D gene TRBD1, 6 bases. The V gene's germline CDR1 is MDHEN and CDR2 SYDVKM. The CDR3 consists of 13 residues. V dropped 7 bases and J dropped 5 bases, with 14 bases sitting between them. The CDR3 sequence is CASKTGMGETQYF. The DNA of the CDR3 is TGTGCCAGCAAAACAGGGATGGGGGAGACCCAGTACTTC.

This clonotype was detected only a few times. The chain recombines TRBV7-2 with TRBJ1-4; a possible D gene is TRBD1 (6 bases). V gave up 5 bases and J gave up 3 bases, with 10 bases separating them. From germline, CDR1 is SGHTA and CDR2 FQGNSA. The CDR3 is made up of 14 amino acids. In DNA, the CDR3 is TGTGCCAGCAGCCAGGGGTCGTCTAATGAAAAACTGTTTTTT. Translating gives CASSQGSSNEKLFF.

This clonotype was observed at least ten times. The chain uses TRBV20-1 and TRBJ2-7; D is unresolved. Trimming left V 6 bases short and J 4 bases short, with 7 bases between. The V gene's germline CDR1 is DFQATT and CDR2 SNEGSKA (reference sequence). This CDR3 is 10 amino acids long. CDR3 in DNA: TGCAGTGCCCTGCTGTACGAGCAGTACTTC. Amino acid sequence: CSALLYEQYF.

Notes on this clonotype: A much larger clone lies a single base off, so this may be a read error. In nucleotides, the CDR3 is TGCAGCTTTACTACAGGGGGACGGGAAAAACTGTTATTT. Protein sequence: CSFTTGGREKLLF. The chain carries TRBV29-1 and TRBJ1-4; 8 bases fit TRBD1. The CDR3 spans 13 residues. Germline assignment: CDR1 SQVTM and CDR2 ANQGSEA. The whole variable domain, filled in from reference TRBV29-1 and TRBJ1-4, reads SAVISQKPSRDICQRGTSLTIQCQVDSQVTMMFWYRQQPGQSLTLIATANQGSEATYESGFVIDKFPISRPNLTFSTLTVSNMSPEDSSIYLCSFTTGGREKLLFGSGTQLSVL.

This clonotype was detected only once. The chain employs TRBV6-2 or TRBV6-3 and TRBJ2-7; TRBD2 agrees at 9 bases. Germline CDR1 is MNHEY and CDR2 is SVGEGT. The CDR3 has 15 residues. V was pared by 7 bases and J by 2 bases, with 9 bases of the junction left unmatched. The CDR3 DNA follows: TGTGCCAGCACTAGCGGGAACCTACCAACCTACGAGCAGTACTTC. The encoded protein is CASTSGNLPTYEQYF.